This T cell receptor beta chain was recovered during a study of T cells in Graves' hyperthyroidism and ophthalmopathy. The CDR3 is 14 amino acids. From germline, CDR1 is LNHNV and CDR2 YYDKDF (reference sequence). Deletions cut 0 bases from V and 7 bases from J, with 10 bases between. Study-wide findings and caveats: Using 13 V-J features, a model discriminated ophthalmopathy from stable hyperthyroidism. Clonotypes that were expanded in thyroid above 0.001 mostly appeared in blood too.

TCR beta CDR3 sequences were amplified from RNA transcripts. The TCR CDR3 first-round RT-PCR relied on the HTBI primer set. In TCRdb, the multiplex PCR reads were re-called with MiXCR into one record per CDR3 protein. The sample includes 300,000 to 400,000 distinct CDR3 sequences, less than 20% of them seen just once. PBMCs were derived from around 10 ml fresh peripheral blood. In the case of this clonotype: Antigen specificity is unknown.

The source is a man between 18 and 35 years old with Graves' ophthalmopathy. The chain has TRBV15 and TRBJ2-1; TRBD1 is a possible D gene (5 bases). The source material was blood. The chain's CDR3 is CATSRDVTENEQFF. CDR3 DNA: TGTGCCACCAGCAGAGATGTGACAGAGAATGAGCAGTTCTTC.